The 10 T cell receptor beta chains listed next were all sequenced from one sample in a study of T cells in Graves' hyperthyroidism and ophthalmopathy. RNA transcripts served as the template for amplifying TCR beta CDR3 regions. TCR CDR3 regions were first amplified by RT-PCR with HTBI primers. MiXCR was run by TCRdb on the multiplex PCR reads, yielding one entry per CDR3 protein. Of approximately 610,000 distinct CDR3 sequences listed, 15% to 20% are singletons. Sequenced: blood. The receptor set was obtained from a woman aged 18 to 35 with Graves' hyperthyroidism.

Details on this clonotype: Sequence at one end of the junction differs from germline and may be a read error. J is TRBJ2-2 and V is TRBV24-1, with D uncertain. The length of the CDR3 is 15 residues. Germline values: CDR1 KGHDR, CDR2 SFDVKD. The CDR3 DNA reads as TGTACCACCAGTGACCCCGGGCCTCCGAGCGGGGAGCTGTTTTTT. This encodes CTTSDPGPPSGELFF.

This clonotype has ten or more counts. This rearrangement joins TRBV2 to TRBJ1-2, with 7 nucleotides matching TRBD1. The CDR3 length is 12 residues. Germline V gene lookup returns CDR1 SNHLY and CDR2 FYNNEI. V lost 10 bases to trimming and J lost 3 bases; unmatched junction nucleotides: 5. CDR3 residues: CATQDRDYGYTF. The CDR3 DNA reads as TGTGCCACCCAAGACAGGGACTATGGCTACACCTTC.

The sample holds a few counts of this clonotype. The chain recombines TRBV6-1 with TRBJ1-6; D is ambiguous. Trimming took 11 bases from V and 8 from J, leaving 22 bases between them. Germline CDR1 MNHNS, CDR2 SASEGT. CDR3 length: 15 amino acids. For the CDR3, the DNA is TGTGCCGGCCGAGCTTCCGGGGTATTTTATTCACCCCTCCACTTT. As protein: CAGRASGVFYSPLHF.

This clonotype showed up many times. The chain employs TRBV5-1 and TRBJ2-1, with no clear D. CDR3 length: 17 amino acids. Germline CDR1 reads SGHRS; CDR2 reads YFSETQ. Trimming shortened V by 0 bases and J by 0 bases, and 13 bases separated the two germline ends. Written as DNA, the CDR3 is TGCGCCAGCAGCTTGGCGGTGCGGTTACCCTCCTACAATGAGCAGTTCTTC. Translated, it gives CASSLAVRLPSYNEQFF.

This clonotype was observed many times. The chain links TRBV6-1 to TRBJ2-1; D is unresolved. Germline V gene lookup returns CDR1 MNHNS and CDR2 SASEGT. The CDR3 has 11 amino acids. Deletions cut 11 bases from V and 1 base from J, with 6 bases between. This chain's CDR3 is CAVLSYNEQFF. The CDR3 coding sequence is TGTGCCGTCCTATCCTACAATGAGCAGTTCTTC.

This clonotype has more than one count but fewer than ten. The V gene is TRBV5-5, the J gene TRBJ1-5, with D maybe TRBD1 (5 bases). V lost 4 bases and J lost 5, with 19 bases in between. CDR1 is SGHKS and CDR2 is YYEKEE in the germline V gene (reference sequence). The CDR3 extends over 16 amino acids. Here the CDR3 DNA reads TGTGCCAGCAGCCCGGCCGTGGGGCAGAAAGATCAGCCCCAGCATTTT. Amino acid sequence: CASSPAVGQKDQPQHF.

This rearrangement joins TRBV7-9 to TRBJ2-1, with a tentative D call TRBD2 (6 bases). This CDR3 region has 13 residues. CDR1 is SEHNR and CDR2 is FQNEAQ in the germline V gene (reference sequence). The V gene lost 5 bases and the J gene lost 5 bases, with 10 bases spanning the gap. The DNA of the CDR3 is TGTGCCAGCAGCCACCCGGGGGACAATGAGCAGTTCTTC. This gives the protein CASSHPGDNEQFF.

This clonotype showed up many times. This chain links TRBV30 with TRBJ1-4, with D possibly matching TRBD1 (5 bases). Germline values: CDR1 GTSNPN, CDR2 SVGIG (reference sequence). The CDR3 totals 12 residues. V lost 1 base and J 7 bases, leaving 7 bases between the germline ends. Here the CDR3 DNA reads TGTGCCTGGAGTGGTGGGACTGAAAAACTGTTTTTT. The encoded protein is CAWSGGTEKLFF.

This chain connects TRBV19 to TRBJ2-3; unclear D gene. V lost 7 bases and J lost 2, with 16 bases in between. Germline values: CDR1 LNHDA, CDR2 SQIVND (reference sequence). The CDR3 loop spans 15 amino acids. DNA of the CDR3: TGTGCCAGTAATCCAAGCGATCCAGACACAGATACGCAGTATTTT. Amino acids: CASNPSDPDTDTQYF.

This clonotype was seen ten or more times. This chain joins TRBV2 and TRBJ2-2; 7 positions match TRBD1. Germline-derived CDR1 and CDR2 are SNHLY and FYNNEI. The V segment lost 6 bases and the J segment 5 bases; nucleotides outside the gene matches: 3. CDR3 size: 13 residues. The CDR3 bases are TGTGCCAGCAGGGACAGGCCGACCGGGGAGCTGTTTTTT. Residues: CASRDRPTGELFF.